Listed here are 30 T cell receptor beta chains from one sample, sequenced in a study of identifying expanded T cells in peripheral blood. Clones were read by immunoSEQ multiplex PCR, and TCRdb kept only the in-frame ones, dropping some. The data hold more than 75,000 clones, with 85% to 90% observed a single time. Sequencing was done on a sample of blood. These receptor sequences come from a person aged 18 to 69 in good health.

This clone came up a few times. This chain links TRBV5-6 with TRBJ1-5; TRBD1 aligns across 7 bases. The CDR3 has 15 amino acids. Trimming at V came to 1 base and at J to 6 bases, leaving 7 bases not matched to a gene. Germline V gives CDR1 SGHDT, CDR2 YYEEEE. Here the CDR3 DNA reads TGTGCCAGCAGCTTGTTCACAGGGGCAGGTCAGCCCCAGCATTTT. Its translation is CASSLFTGAGQPQHF.

This rearrangement joins TRBV5-1 to TRBJ2-4; D not certain. CDR3 size: 14 residues. The germline V gene encodes CDR1 SGHRS and CDR2 YFSETQ. The germline V and J ends were trimmed by 1 base and 5 bases, with 10 bases remaining between them. The CDR3 loop is CASSLRPVENIQYF. CDR3 nucleotide sequence: TGCGCCAGCAGCTTGCGTCCAGTGGAAAACATTCAGTACTTC.

This clone turned up a few times. The chain carries TRBV28 and TRBJ1-2, with D unclear. The CDR3 length is 15 residues. Deletions cut 3 bases from V and 4 bases from J, with 15 bases between. Germline lookup yields CDR1 MDHEN and CDR2 SYDVKM. The CDR3 nucleotides read TGTGCCAGCAGTTTGGTAGGGCGGGAAACCTATGGCTACACCTTC. Protein sequence: CASSLVGRETYGYTF.

This clone has only one observation. The chain couples TRBV28 to TRBJ2-1; D ambiguous. The V gene lost 7 bases and the J gene lost 6 bases, with 13 bases spanning the gap. The germline gives CDR1 MDHEN, CDR2 SYDVKM. The CDR3 spans 13 residues. In nucleotides, the CDR3 is TGTGCCAGCAATTCCGTACCCGGCAATGAGCAGTTCTTC. Translation: CASNSVPGNEQFF.

The rearrangement links TRBV30 to TRBJ1-2, with 8 bases lining up with TRBD1. V shed 4 bases and J 8 bases; nucleotides not matched to a gene: 12. From germline, CDR1 is GTSNPN and CDR2 SVGIG (reference sequence). The CDR3 consists of 14 residues. The CDR3 sequence: CAWTEGTGPTGYTF. In nucleotides, the CDR3 is TGTGCCTGGACTGAAGGGACAGGCCCTACGGGCTACACCTTC.

The chain joins TRBV30 to TRBJ2-2; D is ambiguous. Per germline, CDR1 GTSNPN and CDR2 SVGIG (reference sequence). The CDR3 extends over 13 amino acids. V lost 7 bases and J lost 1, with 10 bases in between. The CDR3 sequence: CALINRNTGELFF. The CDR3 nucleotides read TGTGCCTTGATAAACAGGAACACCGGGGAGCTGTTTTTT.

The chain recombines TRBV7-2 with TRBJ2-2; TRBD2 matches 8 bases. Germline V gene data show CDR1 as SGHTA and CDR2 as FQGNSA. J gave up 3 bases and V 1 base, and 4 bases lay outside the gene matches. The CDR3 consists of 16 residues. The CDR3 is CASSLGGGLHTGELFF. The CDR3 DNA follows: TGTGCCAGCAGCTTAGGCGGGGGGTTACACACCGGGGAGCTGTTTTTT. Together with reference TRBV7-2 and TRBJ2-2, the CDR3 gives the full variable domain: GAGVSQSPSNKVTEKGKDVELRCDPISGHTALYWYRQSLGQGLEFLIYFQGNSAPDKSGLPSDRFSAERTGGSVSTLTIQRTQQEDSAVYLCASSLGGGLHTGELFFGEGSRLTVL.

The rearrangement links TRBV5-1 to TRBJ2-7; D gene ambiguous. Looked up from germline, CDR1 is SGHRS and CDR2 is YFSETQ. This CDR3 spans 16 amino acids. The V and J ends lost 0 bases and 0 bases respectively, with 13 bases between them. The CDR3 region has the DNA TGCGCCAGCAGCTTGGCCTCCCAGGCGACCTCCTACGAGCAGTACTTC. Protein sequence: CASSLASQATSYEQYF. The full variable domain, its missing parts supplied by reference TRBV5-1 and TRBJ2-7, is KAGVTQTPRYLIKTRGQQVTLSCSPISGHRSVSWYQQTPGQGLQFLFEYFSETQRNKGNFPGRFSGRQFSNSRSEMNVSTLELGDSALYLCASSLASQATSYEQYFGPGTRLTVT.

The rearrangement links TRBV4-2 to TRBJ1-3; D remains ambiguous. V dropped 0 bases and J dropped 2 bases, with 11 bases sitting between them. Germline V gene lookup returns CDR1 LGHNA and CDR2 YNFKEQ. This CDR3 has 16 residues. The chain's CDR3 is CASSQDRSSPGNTIYF. The CDR3 nucleotides are TGTGCCAGCAGCCAAGATCGTAGCAGCCCTGGAAACACCATATATTTT.

The rearrangement links TRBV21-1 to TRBJ1-1. TRBV21-1 is a listed pseudogene. There are 14 residues in the CDR3. In nucleotides, the CDR3 is TGTGCCAGCAGCATTGATTCACTGAACACTGAAGCTTTCTTT. Translation: CASSIDSLNTEAFF.

This rearrangement joins TRBV19 to TRBJ1-6; D may be TRBD1 (5 bases). Germline CDR1 is LNHDA and CDR2 is SQIVND (reference sequence). CDR3 length: 17 amino acids. The V gene lost 7 bases and the J gene lost 5 bases, with 21 bases spanning the gap. The DNA for the CDR3 is TGTGCCAGTACCGCGTCGGGGGTCCCGACTAATAATTCACCCCTCCACTTT. Translation: CASTASGVPTNNSPLHF. The full variable domain, in which reference TRBV19 and TRBJ1-6 provide the parts outside the CDR3, is DGGITQSPKYLFRKEGQNVTLSCEQNLNHDAMYWYRQDPGQGLRLIYYSQIVNDFQKGDIAEGYSVSREKKESFPLTVTSAQKNPTAFYLCASTASGVPTNNSPLHFGNGTRLTVT.

This chain joins TRBV5-4 and TRBJ1-2; the D gene is possibly TRBD1 (5 bases). The V end was cut by 0 bases, the J end by 6 bases, with 12 bases between. CDR3 size: 14 residues. Germline CDR1 SGHNT, CDR2 YYREEE (reference sequence). The CDR3 nucleotides read TGTGCCAGCAGCTTGGGAGCCTTGACAGATGGCTACACCTTC. Protein: CASSLGALTDGYTF.

The CDR3 DNA sequence: TGTGCCAGCATGGCGGGGGGGCCGAATGAGCAGTTCTTC. The encoded protein is CASMAGGPNEQFF. This rearrangement joins TRBV28 to TRBJ2-1; 9 nucleotides line up with TRBD2. The CDR3 totals 13 residues. Germline assignment: CDR1 MDHEN and CDR2 SYDVKM. Trimming at V came to 7 bases and at J to 7 bases, leaving 5 bases not matched to a gene. The full variable domain, completed using reference TRBV28 and TRBJ2-1, is DVKVTQSSRYLVKRTGEKVFLECVQDMDHENMFWYRQDPGLGLRLIYFSYDVKMKEKGDIPEGYSVSREKKERFSLILESASTNQTSMYLCASMAGGPNEQFFGPGTRLTVL.

The V and J genes are TRBV2 and TRBJ2-2; D ambiguous. V dropped 2 bases and J dropped 3 bases, with 16 bases sitting between them. The CDR3 covers 17 residues. Germline CDR1 is SNHLY and CDR2 is FYNNEI. DNA for the CDR3: TGTGCCAGCAGTGAACTTAGGGCAGCGTCTTACACCGGGGAGCTGTTTTTT. Protein: CASSELRAASYTGELFF.

Points on this clone: A read error may produce the germline difference seen at one junction end. The V gene is TRBV19, the J gene TRBJ2-2, with TRBD2 as a possible D gene (5 bases). This CDR3 has 17 amino acids. CDR1 LNHDA and CDR2 SQIVND come from the germline V gene (reference sequence). The CDR3 coding sequence is TGTGCCAGCTGTCCGACTCCGGGGAGTATCAACAGCGGGGAGCTGTTTTTT. This codes for CASCPTPGSINSGELFF.

The V and J genes are TRBV30 and TRBJ2-7; no firm D call. This CDR3 contains 11 residues. The germline V gene encodes CDR1 GTSNPN and CDR2 SVGIG (reference sequence). V lost 1 base and J 2 bases, leaving 3 bases between the germline ends. CDR3 DNA sequence: TGTGCCTGGAGTGACCCCTACGAGCAGTACTTC. Its translation is CAWSDPYEQYF.

V and J are TRBV9 and TRBJ2-7; TRBD1 agrees at 11 bases. This CDR3 region has 14 residues. Germline-derived CDR1 and CDR2 are SGDLS and YYNGEE. After removal of 3 bases from V and 3 bases from J, the junction contained 2 bases not matched to a gene. The CDR3 protein is CASSAGTGGYEQYF. The CDR3 bases are TGTGCCAGCAGCGCCGGGACAGGGGGCTACGAGCAGTACTTC.

The CDR3 loop is CASSIGGESNQPQHF. The DNA of the CDR3 is TGTGCCAGTAGTATTGGGGGGGAGAGCAATCAGCCCCAGCATTTT. The chain employs TRBV19 and TRBJ1-5, with a possible D match to TRBD1 (5 bases). Germline-derived CDR1 and CDR2 are LNHDA and SQIVND (reference sequence). V was cut by 3 bases and J by 1 base, with 10 bases left in between. The CDR3 extends over 15 amino acids.

J is TRBJ2-7 and V is TRBV30, with unresolved D. The CDR3 loop spans 11 amino acids. Trimming removed 1 base at V and 3 bases at J, with 4 bases between. The germline CDR1 and CDR2 sequences are GTSNPN and SVGIG (reference sequence). DNA of the CDR3: TGTGCCTGGAGTGAACTCTACGAGCAGTACTTC. It yields the protein CAWSELYEQYF.

The chain carries TRBV19 and TRBJ1-1, with unresolved D. CDR1 LNHDA and CDR2 SQIVND come from the germline V gene (reference sequence). This CDR3 spans 13 amino acids. The V end was cut by 2 bases, the J end by 1 base, with 5 bases between. DNA for the CDR3: TGTGCCAGTAGTATAAGACGGAACACTGAAGCTTTCTTT. As protein: CASSIRRNTEAFF.

This sequence joins TRBV5-1 and TRBJ1-1; 8 bases map to TRBD1. Trimming removed 5 bases from V and 1 base from J; junction bases left unmatched: 13. The CDR3 is 17 residues long. The V gene's germline CDR1 is SGHRS and CDR2 YFSETQ. DNA of the CDR3: TGCGCCAGCAGGGTGACAGGGGCCTTCGAAAAGAACACTGAAGCTTTCTTT. This codes for CASRVTGAFEKNTEAFF.

This chain connects TRBV5-4 to TRBJ2-3; D is unclear. The V end lost 2 bases, the J end lost 6 bases, and 13 bases lay between the germline ends. The CDR3 covers 14 residues. The germline V gene encodes CDR1 SGHNT and CDR2 YYREEE (reference sequence). The CDR3 reads CASSLRDNSDTQYF. The CDR3 DNA reads TGTGCCAGCAGCTTACGCGATAATAGCGATACGCAGTATTTT.

V gene TRBV6-4 combines with J gene TRBJ2-2; no firm D call. The CDR3 has 16 amino acids. Trimming left V 4 bases short and J 0 bases short, with 12 bases between. The V gene's germline CDR1 is MRHNA and CDR2 SNTAGT. The CDR3 DNA reads TGTGCCAGCAGTGCCGTTAGCTCTACGAACACCGGGGAGCTGTTTTTT. Amino acids: CASSAVSSTNTGELFF.

V and J are TRBV2 and TRBJ1-4, with 7 bases matching TRBD1. J was trimmed by 4 bases and V by 8 bases; bases with no gene match: 4. The CDR3 totals 13 residues. Germline-derived CDR1 and CDR2 are SNHLY and FYNNEI. Written as DNA, the CDR3 is TGTGCCAGCGAAAGGGGGCTTAATGAAAAACTGTTTTTT. It codes for CASERGLNEKLFF.

V and J are TRBV21-1 and TRBJ1-2; the table's TRBD1 call for D was not verified on the DNA. TRBV21-1 is designated a pseudogene. The CDR3 spans 11 residues. The CDR3 is CASWTGNGYTF. Written as DNA, the CDR3 is TGTGCCAGCTGGACAGGGAATGGCTACACCTTC.

This clone was picked up one time. The chain uses TRBV4-3 and TRBJ2-1; tentatively, D is TRBD1 (6 bases). The V end was cut by 2 bases, the J end by 10 bases, with 12 bases between. The germline CDR1 and CDR2 sequences are LGHNA and YSLEER. CDR3 length: 13 residues. DNA of the CDR3: TGCGCCAGCAGCCAAATGGGGGCCCCCGAGCAGTTCTTC. It translates to CASSQMGAPEQFF.

The rearrangement joins TRBV6-1 to TRBJ2-3, with 10 bases fitting TRBD1. The ends lost 6 bases at V and 1 base at J; junction bases unmatched: 1. The length of the CDR3 is 14 residues. The germline V gene has CDR1 MNHNS and CDR2 SASEGT. DNA of the CDR3: TGTGCCAGCAGAGGACAGGGGGGCACAGATACGCAGTATTTT. Translated, it gives CASRGQGGTDTQYF.

This chain uses TRBV28 with TRBJ2-7; 10 bases map to TRBD1. The ends lost 8 bases at V and 0 bases at J; junction bases unmatched: 7. CDR1 and CDR2 (germline): MDHEN, SYDVKM. There are 15 residues in the CDR3. The CDR3 is CASGRDRGYSYEQYF. CDR3 DNA: TGTGCCAGCGGGAGGGACAGGGGATACTCCTACGAGCAGTACTTC.

The genes are TRBV28 and TRBJ1-5; D not certain. Germline-derived CDR1 and CDR2 are MDHEN and SYDVKM. CDR3 length: 16 amino acids. V dropped 6 bases and J dropped 2 bases, with 17 bases sitting between them. The CDR3 DNA follows: TGTGCCAGCAGACGAACCGGGAGCTACCGCAATCAGCCCCAGCATTTT. Translated: CASRRTGSYRNQPQHF.

This clone was detected once. Here the CDR3 reads CASSPRTDLGKLFF. The CDR3 DNA reads as TGTGCCAGCAGTCCTCGGACAGACCTGGGGAAACTGTTTTTT. V gene TRBV6-5 combines with J gene TRBJ1-4; D is perhaps TRBD1 (6 bases). CDR3 length equals 14 residues. Trimming cost V 5 bases and J 11 bases, with 18 bases left between them. Germline-derived CDR1 and CDR2 are MNHEY and SVGAGI.